Presented here are 32 T cell receptor beta chains from one specimen sequenced in a study of blood T cells in healthy people across ages. Using a J-beta primer mix together with a sample-barcoded 5' primer, a second PCR was run for about 7 to 12 cycles. One entry per CDR3 protein results from TCRdb running MiXCR on the 5' RACE reads. The data contain approximately 1.5 million distinct CDR3 sequences, approximately 43% of them singletons. The sequenced sample was blood. These receptors were collected from a woman aged 18-29 years in good health.

This clonotype was counted between two and nine times. This rearrangement joins TRBV28 to TRBJ2-7, with 11 nucleotides matching TRBD2. Germline V gene sequence: CDR1 MDHEN, CDR2 SYDVKM. This CDR3 has 16 amino acids. After removal of 4 bases from V and 0 bases from J, the junction contained 5 bases not matched to a gene. The CDR3 sequence is CASSSRLAGNSYEQYF. The CDR3 DNA sequence: TGTGCCAGCAGTTCCAGACTAGCGGGGAACTCCTACGAGCAGTACTTC.

CDR3 sequence (DNA): TGTGCCAGCACCTGGGACAGGGTAAGCAATCAGCCCCAGCATTTT. Encoded protein: CASTWDRVSNQPQHF. V gene TRBV6-2 or TRBV6-3 combines with J gene TRBJ1-5, with 9 bases aligning to TRBD1. Trimming cost V 7 bases and J 1 base; bases outside gene matches: 5. This CDR3 spans 15 amino acids. Germline CDR1 MNHEY, CDR2 SVGEGT.

V and J are TRBV20-1 and TRBJ2-1; D possibly corresponds to TRBD2 (6 bases). Germline loops: CDR1 DFQATT, CDR2 SNEGSKA (reference sequence). Trimming shortened V by 1 base and J by 5 bases, and 18 bases separated the two germline ends. The CDR3 spans 16 residues. This chain's CDR3 is CSARGPSSEKNNEQFF. The CDR3 nucleotides are TGCAGTGCTAGAGGACCCTCTAGCGAGAAAAACAATGAGCAGTTCTTC.

The V and J genes are TRBV7-8 and TRBJ2-7, with 11 bases aligning to TRBD1. V trimming: 8 bases; J trimming: 2 bases; junction bases outside the gene matches: 8. This CDR3 spans 15 amino acids. Per the germline V gene, CDR1 is SGHVS and CDR2 is FQNEAQ. The DNA of the CDR3 is TGTGCCAGCCACTCAGGGACAGGGGGAACCTACGAGCAGTACTTC. Its translation is CASHSGTGGTYEQYF.

This clonotype showed up just once. The V call is TRBV29-1, the J call TRBJ2-3, with 7 nucleotides matching TRBD2. The CDR3 runs 16 residues. After removal of 5 bases from V and 0 bases from J, the junction contained 11 bases not matched to a gene. From germline, CDR1 is SQVTM and CDR2 ANQGSEA. The CDR3 reads CSVIAAGETSTDTQYF. The CDR3 nucleotides read TGCAGCGTTATAGCGGCGGGAGAAACCAGCACAGATACGCAGTATTTT.

The V call is TRBV6-2 or TRBV6-3, the J call TRBJ2-3; TRBD1 might be the D (6 bases). Germline CDR1 MNHEY, CDR2 SVGEGT. V was clipped by 8 bases and J by 1 base, with 19 bases between them. This CDR3 has 16 amino acids. This CDR3 reads CASALQRQAGTDTQYF. As DNA, the CDR3 is TGTGCCAGCGCTCTCCAACGACAGGCTGGCACAGATACGCAGTATTTT.

The chain uses TRBV9 and TRBJ2-3, with D uncertain. Germline lookup yields CDR1 SGDLS and CDR2 YYNGEE. The germline V and J ends were trimmed by 1 base and 1 base, with 10 bases remaining between them. CDR3 size: 15 residues. CDR3 in DNA: TGTGCCAGCAGCGTAAATGCCCGGCGCACAGATACGCAGTATTTT. Translation gives CASSVNARRTDTQYF.

The V gene is TRBV7-2, the J gene TRBJ1-2; D remains unclear. V lost 1 base and J lost 8, with 20 bases in between. CDR1 and CDR2 (germline): SGHTA, FQGNSA. The CDR3 sequence is 16 residues long. CDR3 nucleotide sequence: TGTGCCAGCAGCTTAGGGGCAGGAGCGGAGCTCATCGGCTACACCTTC. Protein: CASSLGAGAELIGYTF.

The V call is TRBV12-3 or TRBV12-4, the J call TRBJ2-3; TRBD2 matches 8 bases. After removal of 9 bases from V and 2 bases from J, the junction contained 4 bases not matched to a gene. CDR3 size: 13 residues. The CDR3 loop reads CASSAGVTDTQYF. In DNA, the CDR3 is TGTGCCAGTTCAGCGGGGGTCACAGATACGCAGTATTTT.

This clonotype was seen a handful of times. The CDR3 here is CASTDVGPYEQYF. The CDR3 nucleotides are TGTGCCAGCACCGACGTGGGACCCTACGAGCAGTACTTC. V usage is TRBV6-2 or TRBV6-3 and J usage is TRBJ2-7; the D call may be TRBD1 or TRBD2 (5 bases each). Germline lookup yields CDR1 MNHEY and CDR2 SVGEGT. The CDR3 is made up of 13 amino acids. V lost 7 bases, J lost 2 bases, and 12 bases lay in between.

CDR3 loop: CASSQGRRYSGANVLTF. The CDR3 DNA is TGCGCCAGCAGCCAAGGTCGGCGCTACTCTGGGGCCAACGTCCTGACTTTC. The chain links TRBV4-3 to TRBJ2-6; D uncertain. The CDR3 covers 17 residues. The V and J ends lost 1 base and 0 bases respectively, with 10 bases between them. CDR1 and CDR2 (germline): LGHNA, YSLEER.

This clonotype was recorded a few times. This chain joins TRBV27 and TRBJ2-7, with TRBD1 identical over 9 bases. The CDR3 sequence is 12 residues long. CDR1 and CDR2 (germline): MNHEY, SMNVEV (reference sequence). This CDR3 is CTSQGQGYEQYF. The CDR3 DNA is TGTACCTCCCAGGGACAGGGCTACGAGCAGTACTTC.

The chain couples TRBV3-1 to TRBJ2-1; 16 bases are a match to TRBD2. The CDR3 loop spans 18 amino acids. The germline CDR1 and CDR2 sequences are LGHDT and YNNKEL (reference sequence). The V segment lost 4 bases and the J segment 3 bases; nucleotides outside the gene matches: 6. The CDR3 sequence: CASSPGTSGRAFYNEQFF. The CDR3 DNA sequence: TGTGCCAGCAGCCCCGGGACTAGCGGGAGGGCCTTCTACAATGAGCAGTTCTTC.

V is TRBV6-6 and J is TRBJ2-4; the D gene is possibly TRBD2 (5 bases). Germline-derived CDR1 and CDR2 are MNHNY and SVGAGI (reference sequence). The CDR3 has 14 amino acids. V lost 2 bases to trimming and J lost 13 bases, with 18 bases between them. CDR3 amino acids: CASSYGSASYAQYF. CDR3 sequence (DNA): TGTGCCAGCAGTTACGGTAGCGCATCCTACGCGCAGTACTTC.

This chain links TRBV12-3 or TRBV12-4 with TRBJ1-2; TRBD1 aligns across 8 bases. V shed 6 bases, J shed 8 bases, and the junction held 11 bases outside the gene matches. This CDR3 is built from 14 residues. The CDR3 loop reads CASRWTTGGRGYTF. The CDR3 DNA reads as TGTGCCAGCAGGTGGACTACAGGGGGAAGGGGCTACACCTTC.

The chain combines TRBV6-5 with TRBJ1-5; 7 nucleotides agree with TRBD1. Germline V CDR1 and CDR2: MNHEY, SVGAGI. This CDR3 is built from 15 residues. The J segment lost 2 bases and the V segment lost 5 bases, leaving 6 bases of the junction unmatched. The DNA of the CDR3 is TGTGCCAGCAGTATATCAGGGGGTGGCAATCAGCCCCAGCATTTT. Translating gives CASSISGGGNQPQHF.

The chain joins TRBV4-2 to TRBJ2-7; no reliable D call. V gave up 0 bases and J gave up 6 bases, with 9 bases separating them. The CDR3 spans 13 residues. CDR1 is LGHNA, CDR2 YNFKEQ, per germline. The CDR3 DNA is TGTGCCAGCAGCCAAGAGTGGGCACTCGAGCAGTACTTC. The encoded protein is CASSQEWALEQYF.

The chain combines TRBV28 with TRBJ1-2; no reliable D call. Trimming took off 9 bases at V and 5 bases at J, with 16 bases between the two ends. The CDR3 sequence is 13 residues long. CDR1 is MDHEN, CDR2 SYDVKM, per germline. The CDR3 loop is CASNRAQWYGYTF. The CDR3 nucleotides are TGTGCCAGTAACCGGGCCCAATGGTATGGCTACACCTTC.

This clonotype was seen a handful of times. The V and J genes are TRBV7-4 and TRBJ2-4; 8 nucleotides align to TRBD1. CDR1 and CDR2 (germline): SGHVT, SQSDAQ. The V segment lost 1 base and the J segment 3 bases; nucleotides outside the gene matches: 11. The CDR3 runs to 18 residues. The CDR3 here is CASSLVAGGEDGKNIQYF. CDR3 nucleotide sequence: TGTGCCAGCAGCTTAGTGGCAGGGGGCGAAGACGGCAAAAACATTCAGTACTTC.

The chain links TRBV6-2 or TRBV6-3 to TRBJ1-2; D gene ambiguous. Germline V gene sequence: CDR1 MNHEY, CDR2 SVGEGT. V gave up 2 bases and J gave up 4 bases, with 8 bases separating them. This CDR3 has 13 residues. The CDR3 bases are TGTGCCAGCAGTTACAGACCCAGCTATGGCTACACCTTC. Protein: CASSYRPSYGYTF.

A word on this clonotype: Germline and junction disagree at one end, which may indicate a read error. This rearrangement joins TRBV15 to TRBJ2-3; 12 nucleotides match TRBD2. The CDR3 is 17 amino acids. Germline assignment: CDR1 LNHNV and CDR2 YYDKDF (reference sequence). Here the CDR3 reads CTTSRGPGLAGRDTQYF. CDR3 in DNA: TGTACCACCAGCAGAGGCCCAGGACTAGCGGGACGGGATACGCAGTATTTT.

Details on this clonotype: A junction boundary mismatches the germline segment, possibly from a read error. The rearrangement joins TRBV9 to TRBJ2-6, with TRBD2 identical over 10 bases. The CDR3 is 14 amino acids. CDR1 is SGDLS, CDR2 YYNGEE, per germline. The chain's CDR3 is CASSETSGPREEYF. Here the CDR3 DNA reads TGTGCCAGCAGCGAGACTAGCGGGCCGAGGGAGGAGTACTTC.

This chain links TRBV6-6 with TRBJ1-2; D remains unclear. V lost 3 bases and J 2 bases, leaving 10 bases between the germline ends. This CDR3 contains 14 residues. Per the germline V gene, CDR1 is MNHNY and CDR2 is SVGAGI (reference sequence). CDR3 DNA sequence: TGTGCCAGCAGTTATCCGAGGATCAACTATGGCTACACCTTC. It translates to CASSYPRINYGYTF.

As regards this clonotype: The junction and the germline gene differ at one end; a read error may be behind it. The V call is TRBV4-1, the J call TRBJ2-5; D perhaps matches TRBD2 (6 bases). The CDR3 runs 13 residues. Germline-derived CDR1 and CDR2 are MGHRA and YSYEKL. The DNA of the CDR3 is TGCGCCCGCAGCCAAGGGAGGTTGGAGACCCAGTACTTC. Translated, it gives CARSQGRLETQYF.

This clonotype was picked up a small number of times. The rearrangement links TRBV20-1 to TRBJ2-7; TRBD2 aligns across 13 bases. CDR3 size: 18 residues. The germline V gene encodes CDR1 DFQATT and CDR2 SNEGSKA (reference sequence). V gave up 0 bases and J gave up 4 bases; unmatched junction bases: 12. CDR3 sequence (DNA): TGCAGTGCTAGAGACTTATTAGGGACTAGCGGGAATCTTTACGAGCAGTACTTC. Protein: CSARDLLGTSGNLYEQYF.

This sequence joins TRBV28 and TRBJ2-4, with TRBD1 matching over 8 bases. Germline V gene lookup returns CDR1 MDHEN and CDR2 SYDVKM. Unmatched junction bases numbered 4, after V lost 6 bases and J lost 3 bases. The CDR3 loop spans 14 amino acids. In DNA form, the CDR3 reads TGTGCCAGCAGGGAGGGACAGGTCAAAAACATTCAGTACTTC. Its protein is CASREGQVKNIQYF.

This chain links TRBV13 with TRBJ1-2; TRBD1 matches at 10 bases. The CDR3 extends over 15 amino acids. Germline CDR1 and CDR2: PRHDT and FYEKMQ (reference sequence). With V trimmed by 2 bases and J by 9 bases, 9 bases remained unmatched. The CDR3 DNA reads as TGTGCCAGCAGCTTAAACGAGGACAGGGGGATGAGCTACACCTTC. Translation: CASSLNEDRGMSYTF.

This clonotype was recorded a few times. The chain joins TRBV29-1 to TRBJ1-2; D may be TRBD1 (5 bases). CDR1 is SQVTM, CDR2 ANQGSEA, per germline. V lost 1 base to trimming and J lost 2 bases, with 17 bases between them. CDR3 length: 16 residues. The CDR3 coding sequence is TGCAGCGTTGAAGGGGGCGACAGCTTAGAAAACTATGGCTACACCTTC. Translating it yields CSVEGGDSLENYGYTF. Together with reference TRBV29-1 and TRBJ1-2, the CDR3 gives the full variable domain: SAVISQKPSRDICQRGTSLTIQCQVDSQVTMMFWYRQQPGQSLTLIATANQGSEATYESGFVIDKFPISRPNLTFSTLTVSNMSPEDSSIYLCSVEGGDSLENYGYTFGSGTRLTVV.

The rearrangement uses TRBV28 and TRBJ2-1, with D unresolved. Germline CDR1 MDHEN, CDR2 SYDVKM. This CDR3 is 16 amino acids long. Trimming removed 6 bases from V and 0 bases from J, with 15 bases in between. CDR3 amino acids: CASSTTTSSSYNEQFF. The CDR3, as DNA: TGTGCCAGCAGCACGACCACATCGAGCTCCTACAATGAGCAGTTCTTC.

This clonotype came up a few times. The J gene is TRBJ2-6, the V gene TRBV3-1, with unresolved D. Germline V gene data show CDR1 as LGHDT and CDR2 as YNNKEL (reference sequence). Trimming took off 0 bases at V and 8 bases at J, with 5 bases between the two ends. The CDR3 spans 13 residues. The CDR3 protein is CASSQEMSNVLTF. CDR3 sequence (DNA): TGTGCCAGCAGCCAAGAGATGTCCAACGTCCTGACTTTC.

V gene TRBV29-1 combines with J gene TRBJ2-7; TRBD1 matches at 7 bases. The CDR3 spans 13 residues. The germline V gene encodes CDR1 SQVTM and CDR2 ANQGSEA. V lost 7 bases and J lost 2; bases outside the gene matches: 8. CDR3 nucleotide sequence: TGCAGCGCTGTCCCAGGGGGAACCTACGAGCAGTACTTC. It is translated as CSAVPGGTYEQYF.

The chain recombines TRBV7-3 with TRBJ1-1; the match to TRBD1 covers 7 bases. Germline-derived CDR1 and CDR2 are SGHTA and FQGTGA. CDR3 length: 15 amino acids. The V gene end was trimmed by 3 bases and the J gene end by 5 bases; junction bases not matched to a gene: 9. CDR3 protein: CASSLTGTVATEAFF. CDR3 in DNA: TGTGCCAGCAGCTTGACAGGGACCGTGGCGACTGAAGCTTTCTTT.